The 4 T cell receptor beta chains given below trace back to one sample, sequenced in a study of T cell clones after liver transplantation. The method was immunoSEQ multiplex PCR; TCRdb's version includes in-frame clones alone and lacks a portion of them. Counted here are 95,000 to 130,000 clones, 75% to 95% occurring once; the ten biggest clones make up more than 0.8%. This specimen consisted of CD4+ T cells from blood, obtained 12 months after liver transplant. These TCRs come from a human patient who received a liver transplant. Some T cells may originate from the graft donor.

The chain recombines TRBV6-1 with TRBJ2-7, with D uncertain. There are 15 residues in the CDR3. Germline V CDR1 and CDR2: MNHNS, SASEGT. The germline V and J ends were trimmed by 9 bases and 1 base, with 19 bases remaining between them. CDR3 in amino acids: CASHEVSLQSYEQYF. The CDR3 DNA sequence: TGTGCCAGTCACGAGGTTTCCCTCCAATCCTACGAGCAGTACTTC.

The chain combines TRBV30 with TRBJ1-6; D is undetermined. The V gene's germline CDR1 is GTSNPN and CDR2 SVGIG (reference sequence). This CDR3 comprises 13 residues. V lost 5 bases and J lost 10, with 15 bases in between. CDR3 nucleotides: TGTGCCTGGTTAGGGAGGGAACGATCACCCCTCCACTTT. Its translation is CAWLGRERSPLHF.

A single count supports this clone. The chain's CDR3 is CASSLSNRDNYGYTF. The CDR3 bases are TGTGCCAGCAGCTTATCTAACAGGGATAACTATGGCTACACCTTC. The V and J genes are TRBV7-9 and TRBJ1-2; D may be TRBD1 (6 bases). V lost 2 bases, J lost 1 base, and 11 bases lay in between. The germline V gene encodes CDR1 SEHNR and CDR2 FQNEAQ (reference sequence). The CDR3 contains 15 residues. Full variable domain (missing parts from reference TRBV7-9 and TRBJ1-2): DTGVSQNPRHKITKRGQNVTFRCDPISEHNRLYWYRQTLGQGPEFLTYFQNEAQLEKSRLLSDRFSAERPKGSFSTLEIQRTEQGDSAMYLCASSLSNRDNYGYTFGSGTRLTVV.

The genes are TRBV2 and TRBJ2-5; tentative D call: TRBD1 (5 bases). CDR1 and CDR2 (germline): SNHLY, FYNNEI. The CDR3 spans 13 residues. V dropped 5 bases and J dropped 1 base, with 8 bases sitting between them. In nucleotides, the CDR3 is TGTGCCAGCAGTTTCGACAGCCAAGAGACCCAGTACTTC. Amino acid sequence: CASSFDSQETQYF. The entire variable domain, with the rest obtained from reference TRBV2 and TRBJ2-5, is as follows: EPEVTQTPSHQVTQMGQEVILRCVPISNHLYFYWYRQILGQKVEFLVSFYNNEISEKSEIFDDQFSVERPDGSNFTLKIRSTKLEDSAMYFCASSFDSQETQYFGPGTRLLVL.